The 8 T cell receptor beta chains reported below all come from one sample, sequenced in a study of early T cells in non-severe SARS-CoV-2 infection. Each CDR3 protein is one row after TCRdb ran MiXCR on the 5' RACE reads. Of 54,000 or so distinct CDR3 sequences in the sample, over 9.5% are singletons; the top ten hold around 4.7%. Sequencing was performed on whole blood. The receptors were sampled from an adult who was a healthcare worker with PCR-confirmed SARS-CoV-2 infection or an uninfected control (not recorded which).

This clonotype was observed a few times. J is TRBJ1-1 and V is TRBV7-9; the D gene is possibly TRBD1 (5 bases). V lost 3 bases to trimming and J lost 1 base, with 9 bases between them. The CDR3 has 14 amino acids. Looked up from germline, CDR1 is SEHNR and CDR2 is FQNEAQ (reference sequence). The CDR3 bases are TGTGCCAGCAGCTTTGGACAATCGAACACTGAAGCTTTCTTT. It codes for CASSFGQSNTEAFF.

This clonotype was recorded a few times. V gene TRBV6-6 combines with J gene TRBJ1-3; TRBD1 matches at 7 bases. Trimming removed 5 bases from V and 2 bases from J; junction bases left unmatched: 9. CDR3 size: 16 residues. CDR1 is MNHNY and CDR2 is SVGAGI in the germline V gene (reference sequence). This CDR3 reads CASSPRQGDTGNTIYF. DNA for the CDR3: TGTGCCAGCAGTCCGAGACAGGGAGACACTGGAAACACCATATATTTT.

This clonotype was picked up many times. The chain combines TRBV7-9 with TRBJ2-1, with 7 bases lining up with TRBD2. V lost 5 bases and J lost 3; bases outside the gene matches: 4. Looked up from germline, CDR1 is SEHNR and CDR2 is FQNEAQ (reference sequence). CDR3 length equals 14 residues. The CDR3 DNA sequence: TGTGCCAGCAGCCTCGCGGGGGTCTACAATGAGCAGTTCTTC. Translating it yields CASSLAGVYNEQFF.

This clonotype was detected ten times or more. This chain links TRBV28 with TRBJ2-3; maybe TRBD1 (6 bases). Deletions cut 6 bases from V and 10 bases from J, with 17 bases between. Germline V gives CDR1 MDHEN, CDR2 SYDVKM. This CDR3 has 13 amino acids. Here the CDR3 reads CASSSGQINSQYF. The CDR3 DNA is TGTGCCAGCAGCTCCGGACAGATCAATTCGCAGTATTTT.

This rearrangement joins TRBV6-2 or TRBV6-3 to TRBJ2-3, with TRBD2 matching 8 bases. V trimming: 4 bases; J trimming: 3 bases; junction bases outside the gene matches: 3. The germline V gene encodes CDR1 MNHEY and CDR2 SVGEGT. The CDR3 is made up of 14 amino acids. The CDR3 DNA follows: TGTGCCAGCAGTTTTCAGCGGGGGACAGATACGCAGTATTTT. Translation: CASSFQRGTDTQYF.

The chain recombines TRBV5-4 with TRBJ2-2, with TRBD1 matching over 7 bases. CDR1 and CDR2 (germline): SGHNT, YYREEE (reference sequence). J lost 8 bases, V lost 6 bases, and 10 bases had no gene match. This CDR3 is 14 amino acids long. CDR3 loop: CASNGQEVAGELFF. The CDR3 DNA is TGTGCCAGCAACGGACAGGAAGTAGCGGGGGAGCTGTTTTTT.

The chain couples TRBV3-1 to TRBJ2-2, with D perhaps matching TRBD1 (5 bases). The CDR3 spans 14 residues. Trimming pared 1 base from V and 5 bases from J, leaving 8 bases between. Germline CDR1 LGHDT, CDR2 YNNKEL (reference sequence). The CDR3 protein is CASSQGGATGELFF. CDR3 coding DNA: TGTGCCAGCAGCCAAGGGGGCGCGACCGGGGAGCTGTTTTTT. Together with reference TRBV3-1 and TRBJ2-2, the CDR3 gives the full variable domain: DTAVSQTPKYLVTQMGNDKSIKCEQNLGHDTMYWYKQDSKKFLKIMFSYNNKELIINETVPNRFSPKSPDKAHLNLHINSLELGDSAVYFCASSQGGATGELFFGEGSRLTVL.

The chain joins TRBV6-2 or TRBV6-3 to TRBJ1-2; a possible D gene is TRBD1 (6 bases). CDR3 length equals 14 residues. In germline, CDR1 is MNHEY, CDR2 SVGEGT. Trimming pared 2 bases from V and 5 bases from J, leaving 12 bases between. The CDR3 nucleotides are TGTGCCAGCAGTTACGACAGGAAAGTGTATGGCTACACCTTC. This sequence encodes CASSYDRKVYGYTF.